This entry describes one T cell receptor (beta chain). Repertoires were generated with immunoSEQ multiplex PCR, while TCRdb's copy carries only in-frame clones and drops some. The sample consists of some 85,000 clones, 80% to 90% of them appearing once. The sample is drawn from a study of PD-1 blockade in mismatch repair-deficient tumors. Study-wide background: Patients had 12 mismatch repair-deficient cancer types, all previously treated and progressing.

This CDR3 is built from 15 residues. Deletions cut 5 bases from V and 0 bases from J, with 11 bases between. Germline CDR1 reads LNHDA; CDR2 reads SQIVND (reference sequence). The origin of this receptor is an adult with mismatch repair-deficient cancer. This material consisted of peripheral blood, taken 44 weeks after starting pembrolizumab. The chain combines TRBV19 with TRBJ1-3, with D unclear. The CDR3 region is CASSRKTDSGNTIYF. DNA of the CDR3: TGTGCCAGTAGTCGAAAAACGGACTCTGGAAACACCATATATTTT.